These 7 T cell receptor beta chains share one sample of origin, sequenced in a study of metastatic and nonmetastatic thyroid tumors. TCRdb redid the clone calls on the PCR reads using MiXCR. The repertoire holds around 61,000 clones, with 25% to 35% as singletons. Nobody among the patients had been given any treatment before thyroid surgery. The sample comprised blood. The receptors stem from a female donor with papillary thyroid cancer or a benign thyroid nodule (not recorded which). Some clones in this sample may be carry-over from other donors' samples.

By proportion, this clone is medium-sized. DNA for the CDR3: TGTGCCAGTAGTATTCAGGATTCACCCCTCCACTTT. It specifies CASSIQDSPLHF. V and J are TRBV19 and TRBJ1-6; D unclear. Trimming stripped 3 bases from V and 8 bases from J, with 5 bases between. Germline V gene data show CDR1 as LNHDA and CDR2 as SQIVND (reference sequence). The CDR3 totals 12 residues. Full variable domain (outside the CDR3, taken from reference TRBV19 and TRBJ1-6): DGGITQSPKYLFRKEGQNVTLSCEQNLNHDAMYWYRQDPGQGLRLIYYSQIVNDFQKGDIAEGYSVSREKKESFPLTVTSAQKNPTAFYLCASSIQDSPLHFGNGTRLTVT.

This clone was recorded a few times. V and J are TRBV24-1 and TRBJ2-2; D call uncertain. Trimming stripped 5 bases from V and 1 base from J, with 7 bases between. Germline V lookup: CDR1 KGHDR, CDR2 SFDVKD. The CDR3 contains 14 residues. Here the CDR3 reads CATSGTENTGELFF. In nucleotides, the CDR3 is TGTGCCACCAGTGGCACAGAGAACACCGGGGAGCTGTTTTTT.

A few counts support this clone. DNA of the CDR3: TGTGCCAGCACCCCCCCGGAGGGAGCGAACGAGCAGTACTTC. The encoded protein is CASTPPEGANEQYF. The chain uses TRBV28 and TRBJ2-7, with D tentatively TRBD2 (6 bases). With 7 bases removed from V and 5 bases from J, the gap between germline ends came to 18 bases. Per the germline V gene, CDR1 is MDHEN and CDR2 is SYDVKM. The CDR3 loop spans 14 amino acids.

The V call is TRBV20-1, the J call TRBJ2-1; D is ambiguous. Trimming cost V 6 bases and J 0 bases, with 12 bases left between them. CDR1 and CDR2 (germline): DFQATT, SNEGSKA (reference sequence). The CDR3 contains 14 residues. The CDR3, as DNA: TGCAGTGCCAGGATTGCGAGCTCCTACAATGAGCAGTTCTTC. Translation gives CSARIASSYNEQFF.

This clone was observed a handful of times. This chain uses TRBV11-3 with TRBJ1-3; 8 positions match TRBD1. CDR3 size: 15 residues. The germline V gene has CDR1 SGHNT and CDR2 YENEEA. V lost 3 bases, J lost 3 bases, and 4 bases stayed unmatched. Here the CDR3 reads CASSFAGGIGNTIYF. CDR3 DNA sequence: TGTGCCAGCAGCTTCGCAGGGGGCATTGGAAACACCATATATTTT.

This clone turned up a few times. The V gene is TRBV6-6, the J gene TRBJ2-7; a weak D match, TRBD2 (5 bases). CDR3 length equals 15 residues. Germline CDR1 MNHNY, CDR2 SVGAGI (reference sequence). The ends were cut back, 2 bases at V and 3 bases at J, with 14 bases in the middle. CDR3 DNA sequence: TGTGCCAGCAGTTACGGGCTAGGAGGAGACTACGAGCAGTACTTC. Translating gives CASSYGLGGDYEQYF.

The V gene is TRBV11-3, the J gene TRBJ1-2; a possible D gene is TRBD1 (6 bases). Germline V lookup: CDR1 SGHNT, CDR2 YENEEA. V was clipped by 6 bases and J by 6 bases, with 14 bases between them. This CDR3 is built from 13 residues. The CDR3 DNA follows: TGTGCCAGCAGTGGGGGCACTTGGGATGGCTACACCTTC. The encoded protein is CASSGGTWDGYTF.